This T cell receptor beta chain was recorded in a study of cytomegalovirus exposure and HLA in healthy donors. Primers for the PCR totalled 60 Vbeta and 13 Jbeta. Some clones are missing from TCRdb's copy, which holds only in-frame ones; the method was immunoSEQ multiplex PCR. The profile shows around 220,000 clones, roughly four fifths of them singletons. The study, taken as a whole, reports: In a later analysis, at a false discovery rate of 0.05, 16,951 TCR beta sequences matched HLA alleles. The study designated roughly 160 TCR beta chains cytomegalovirus-associated. No immune exposure information besides CMV serostatus was available.

On this clone: Its target is not known.

V lost 4 bases to trimming and J lost 4 bases, with 17 bases between them. CDR1 SGHTA and CDR2 FQGNSA come from the germline V gene. The CDR3 has 15 amino acids. This sequence joins TRBV7-2 and TRBJ2-7; a weak D match, TRBD1 (6 bases). The receptor's source is a girl under 18 in good health and CMV-seronegative. Specimen: PBMCs. The CDR3 here is CASSSQGMIGYEQYF. CDR3 coding DNA: TGTGCCAGCAGCTCACAGGGAATGATCGGATACGAGCAGTACTTC.